This TCR beta chain was retrieved from a study of cytomegalovirus exposure and HLA in healthy donors. The length of the CDR3 is 12 residues. V lost 5 bases to trimming and J lost 7 bases, with 12 bases between them. In germline, CDR1 is SGHTA, CDR2 FQGNSA. With 60 Vbeta and 13 Jbeta primers, the PCR was carried out. Assay: immunoSEQ multiplex PCR; the TCRdb copy retains only in-frame clones and omits some. This sample lists 120,000 to 150,000 clones; its ten largest clones have over 2%. This TCR was recovered from a woman younger than 35 in good health and CMV-seronegative. Sequenced material: PBMCs. V and J are TRBV7-2 and TRBJ2-7, with D perhaps matching TRBD2 (6 bases). CDR3 region: CASSKTSSEQYF. The CDR3 coding sequence is TGTGCCAGCAGCAAGACTAGTAGTGAGCAGTACTTC. Full variable domain (remainder filled in from reference TRBV7-2 and TRBJ2-7): GAGVSQSPSNKVTEKGKDVELRCDPISGHTALYWYRQSLGQGLEFLIYFQGNSAPDKSGLPSDRFSAERTGGSVSTLTIQRTQQEDSAVYLCASSKTSSEQYFGPGTRLTVT.